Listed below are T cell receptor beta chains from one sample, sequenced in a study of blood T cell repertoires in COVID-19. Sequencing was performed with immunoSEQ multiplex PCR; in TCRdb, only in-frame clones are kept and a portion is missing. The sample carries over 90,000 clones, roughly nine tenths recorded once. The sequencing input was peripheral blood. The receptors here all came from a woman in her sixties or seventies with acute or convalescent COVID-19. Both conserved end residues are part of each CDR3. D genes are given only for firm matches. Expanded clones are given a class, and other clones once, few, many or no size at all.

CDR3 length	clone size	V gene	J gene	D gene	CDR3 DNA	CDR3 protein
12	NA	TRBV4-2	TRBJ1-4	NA	TGTGCCAGCAGCCAAGTCGGTGAAAAACTGTTTTTT	CASSQVGEKLFF
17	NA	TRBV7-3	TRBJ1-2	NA	TGTGCCAGCAGCTTAGTCGCAGTCGGGGAGGGAAAGGTCGGCTACACCTTC	CASSLVAVGEGKVGYTF
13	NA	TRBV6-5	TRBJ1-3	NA	TGTGGATCACGGGCAGGGGACGGAAACACCATATATTTT	CGSRAGDGNTIYF
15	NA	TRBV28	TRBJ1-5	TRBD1	TGTGCCAGCAGTTTAGAGGGGGCGGGCAATCAGCCCCAGCATTTT	CASSLEGAGNQPQHF
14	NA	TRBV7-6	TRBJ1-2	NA	TGTGCCAGCAGCTCTTTTGAGGCTCAAGATGGCTACACCTTC	CASSSFEAQDGYTF
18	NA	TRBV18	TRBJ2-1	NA	TGTGCCAGCTCACGAAATACCTTGACAGGCCGGGGTAACAATGAGCAGTTCTTC	CASSRNTLTGRGNNEQFF
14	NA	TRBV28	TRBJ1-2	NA	TGTGCCAGCAGCCCCCCCCGGCAACAGTATGGCTACACCTTC	CASSPPRQQYGYTF
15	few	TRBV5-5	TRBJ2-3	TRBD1	TGTGCCAGCAGCTTGGAGGGACAGGGGGCGGATACGCAGTATTTT	CASSLEGQGADTQYF
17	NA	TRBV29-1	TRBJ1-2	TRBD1	TGCAGCGTCCGGACGTCCCGGACAGGGTTGAGTCTCTATGGCTACACCTTC	CSVRTSRTGLSLYGYTF
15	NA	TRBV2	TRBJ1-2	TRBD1	TGTGCCAGCAGTTATCAGGGACAGGGGGCAAGAGGCTACACCTTC	CASSYQGQGARGYTF
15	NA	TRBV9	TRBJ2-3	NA	TGTGCCAGCAGCGTAAGTAGCGCTGGCACAGATACGCAGTATTTT	CASSVSSAGTDTQYF